This entry concerns a single TCR beta chain. Its specificity is not known. The ends were cut back, 7 bases at V and 8 bases at J, with 21 bases in the middle. Germline V gene sequence: CDR1 LGHDT, CDR2 YNNKEL (reference sequence). This CDR3 contains 15 residues. Clones were sequenced by immunoSEQ multiplex PCR, and TCRdb holds only the in-frame ones, with some missing. The table includes over 150,000 clones, about nine tenths detected once. The data stem from a study of T cell responses to AZD1222 COVID-19 vaccine. Study results and limitations: Two doses of AZD1222 preceded a rise in Spike-specific TCR breadth and depth. Clonal diversity may have been underestimated, and the donors were mostly white British, with more females than males.

The sample in question was peripheral blood, obtained on day 0 of AZD1222 vaccination. This TCR was recovered from an adult in good health. The chain joins TRBV3-1 (or the pseudogene TRBV3-2) to TRBJ2-1; D might be TRBD1 (6 bases). The CDR3 DNA sequence: TGTGCCAGCACCCAGGACCAGGGGCCCCTCTATGAGCAGTTCTTC. It translates to CASTQDQGPLYEQFF.